This T cell receptor beta chain originates from a study of radiotherapy plus CTLA-4 blockade in lung cancer. Study as a whole: Objective responses arose in 18% of patients, and 31% experienced disease control.

Method: immunoSEQ multiplex PCR; TCRdb's copy keeps in-frame clones and lacks some. The sample carries approximately 60,000 clones, 70% to 85% recorded once. Per the germline V gene, CDR1 is WNHNN and CDR2 is SYGVQD (reference sequence). V was pared by 6 bases and J by 5 bases, with 11 bases between. The CDR3 loop spans 13 amino acids. The source material was peripheral blood, sampled from a patient treated with radiotherapy plus ipilimumab. This chain uses TRBV10-1 with TRBJ1-5; TRBD1 might be the D (5 bases). The source of this sequence is a human donor with non-small cell lung cancer whose response to radiotherapy plus ipilimumab could not be evaluated. The CDR3, as DNA: TGCGCCAGCAGGGGGGGTAGAGATCAGCCCCAGCATTTT. Its translation: CASRGGRDQPQHF.